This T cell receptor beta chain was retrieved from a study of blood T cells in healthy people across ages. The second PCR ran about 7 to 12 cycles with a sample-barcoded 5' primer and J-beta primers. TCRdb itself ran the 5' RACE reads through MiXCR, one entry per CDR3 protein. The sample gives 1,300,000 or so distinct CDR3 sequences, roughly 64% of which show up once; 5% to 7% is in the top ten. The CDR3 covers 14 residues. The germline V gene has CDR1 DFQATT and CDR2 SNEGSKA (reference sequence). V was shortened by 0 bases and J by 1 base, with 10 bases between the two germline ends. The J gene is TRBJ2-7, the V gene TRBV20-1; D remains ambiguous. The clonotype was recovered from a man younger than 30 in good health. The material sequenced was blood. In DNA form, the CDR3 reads TGCAGTGCTAGAGATGCGGCCAGTTCCTACGAGCAGTACTTC. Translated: CSARDAASSYEQYF.